This T cell receptor beta chain was sequenced during a study of blood T cells in healthy people across ages. Each donor was a healthy Caucasian individual from Russia, aged roughly 6 to 100. Concerning this clonotype: Its antigen remains unidentified.

Notes on the study in general: Donor CMV status, an unknown factor, possibly confounded changes in expanded clonotypes.

This CDR3 contains 13 residues. V lost 8 bases, J lost 4 bases, and 14 bases lay in between. Germline-derived CDR1 and CDR2 are MNHEY and SVGEGT. The second PCR ran roughly 6 to 11 cycles with a sample-barcoded 5' primer and J-beta primers. The template-switch adaptor, which had 12 random nucleotides, put a tag on each cDNA molecule. TCRdb used MiXCR to reprocess the 5' RACE reads, holding one entry per CDR3 protein. Among about 1,000,000 distinct CDR3 sequences listed, over 35% were seen once. The TCR comes from a woman aged 60 to 75 in good health. The chain combines TRBV6-2 or TRBV6-3 with TRBJ1-1; a weak D match, TRBD1 (5 bases). The sequencing sample was made of blood. CDR3 bases: TGTGCCAGCGTGGCAGGGAGGGCCACTGAAGCTTTCTTT. Translated: CASVAGRATEAFF.